This passage covers 27 T cell receptor beta chains from one sample sequenced in a study of T cells of healthy individuals. A single record per CDR3 protein comes from TCRdb applying MiXCR to the 5' RACE reads. The sample carries around 63,000 distinct CDR3 sequences, 15% to 20% recorded once. The receptors shown here come from a human donor in good health.

In this sample, this clonotype turned up many times. This chain uses TRBV20-1 with TRBJ1-5; 7 bases map to TRBD1. Germline V gene lookup returns CDR1 DFQATT and CDR2 SNEGSKA (reference sequence). This CDR3 has 14 amino acids. With 5 bases clipped from V and 4 bases from J, the junction kept 8 bases outside the gene matches. The CDR3 region has the DNA TGCAGTGCTGGGAAGGACAGGTCGAATCAGCCCCAGCATTTT. It specifies CSAGKDRSNQPQHF.

The table lists this clonotype with many counts. The chain is built from TRBV5-1 and TRBJ2-1, with D unclear. Germline-derived CDR1 and CDR2 are SGHRS and YFSETQ. V lost 4 bases and J 7 bases, leaving 12 bases between the germline ends. The CDR3 is 13 amino acids. CDR3 protein: CASSHLPGNEQFF. As DNA, the CDR3 is TGCGCCAGCAGCCATTTACCAGGTAATGAGCAGTTCTTC.

A few counts support this clonotype. This chain uses TRBV4-2 with TRBJ1-4, with D unclear. Trimming removed 0 bases at V and 0 bases at J, with 11 bases between. The V gene's germline CDR1 is LGHNA and CDR2 YNFKEQ. This CDR3 is built from 17 residues. The CDR3 spells CASSQDKRTATNEKLFF. In DNA, the CDR3 is TGTGCCAGCAGCCAAGATAAACGGACGGCAACTAATGAAAAACTGTTTTTT.

The chain couples TRBV11-2 to TRBJ2-2, with 14 bases lining up with TRBD2. V shed 3 bases, J shed 0 bases, and the junction held 6 bases outside the gene matches. The CDR3 is 19 amino acids. Germline lookup yields CDR1 SGHAT and CDR2 FQNNGV. CDR3 nucleotide sequence: TGTGCCAGCAGCTTTTCTAGGACTAGCGGGGGGCCGAACACCGGGGAGCTGTTTTTT. It yields the protein CASSFSRTSGGPNTGELFF.

This clonotype has a count of ten or more. The chain is built from TRBV5-1 and TRBJ2-5; TRBD1 is a possible D gene (5 bases). The CDR3 runs to 15 residues. CDR1 is SGHRS, CDR2 YFSETQ, per germline. The ends were cut back, 4 bases at V and 3 bases at J, with 16 bases in the middle. The CDR3 sequence: CASSRATDPEETQYF. CDR3 coding DNA: TGCGCCAGCAGCCGAGCGACAGATCCCGAAGAGACCCAGTACTTC.

This clonotype was seen only a few times. The J gene is TRBJ2-2, the V gene TRBV5-4, with D possibly matching TRBD1 (6 bases). Germline loops: CDR1 SGHNT, CDR2 YYREEE (reference sequence). The CDR3 is 15 residues long. V was trimmed by 0 bases and J by 2 bases, leaving 8 bases between them. The CDR3 coding sequence is TGTGCCAGCAGCTTGGCAGGGGTAAACACCGGGGAGCTGTTTTTT. The encoded protein is CASSLAGVNTGELFF.

The V gene is TRBV2, the J gene TRBJ2-3; D perhaps matches TRBD2 (6 bases). V was clipped by 8 bases and J by 3 bases, with 18 bases between them. The germline V gene encodes CDR1 SNHLY and CDR2 FYNNEI. CDR3 size: 15 residues. The CDR3: CASSRDSRRTDTQYF. The DNA for the CDR3 is TGTGCCAGCTCCCGGGACTCAAGGAGGACAGATACGCAGTATTTT. The full variable domain, its missing parts supplied by reference TRBV2 and TRBJ2-3, is EPEVTQTPSHQVTQMGQEVILRCVPISNHLYFYWYRQILGQKVEFLVSFYNNEISEKSEIFDDQFSVERPDGSNFTLKIRSTKLEDSAMYFCASSRDSRRTDTQYFGPGTRLTVL.

V is TRBV4-1 and J is TRBJ1-4; the D gene is possibly TRBD1 (6 bases). The CDR3 consists of 15 residues. Germline-derived CDR1 and CDR2 are MGHRA and YSYEKL. V dropped 4 bases and J dropped 8 bases, with 17 bases sitting between them. CDR3 nucleotide sequence: TGCGCCAGCAGCCGGATGAGGGACACTGGGGAAAAACTGTTTTTT. Translation gives CASSRMRDTGEKLFF.

The rearrangement joins TRBV2 to TRBJ2-1, with D perhaps TRBD1 (5 bases). Between the trimmed V and J ends, which lost 6 bases and 7 bases, there was a span of 10 bases. Germline V gene data show CDR1 as SNHLY and CDR2 as FYNNEI. The CDR3 covers 12 residues. The CDR3 is CASRTQENEQFF. The DNA for the CDR3 is TGTGCCAGCAGGACACAGGAGAATGAGCAGTTCTTC.

This clonotype was detected ten times or more. CDR3 residues: CAWRIQANTEAFF. The CDR3 nucleotides read TGTGCCTGGAGGATTCAGGCGAACACTGAAGCTTTCTTT. This chain connects TRBV30 to TRBJ1-1; D is uncertain. Deletions cut 3 bases from V and 1 base from J, with 9 bases between. The CDR3 extends over 13 amino acids. CDR1 and CDR2 from the germline V gene are GTSNPN and SVGIG (reference sequence).

This clonotype was seen a few times. The chain carries TRBV11-2 and TRBJ2-1, with no clear D. In germline, CDR1 is SGHAT, CDR2 FQNNGV. With 1 base removed from V and 4 bases from J, the gap between germline ends came to 8 bases. This CDR3 is built from 14 residues. CDR3 bases: TGTGCCAGCAGCTTAGGATGGGTTTACAATGAGCAGTTCTTC. The encoded protein is CASSLGWVYNEQFF.

This clonotype occurred a few times. The rearrangement joins TRBV6-5 to TRBJ2-5; TRBD1 matches at 7 bases. Germline-derived CDR1 and CDR2 are MNHEY and SVGAGI. After removal of 10 bases from V and 2 bases from J, the junction contained 7 bases not matched to a gene. CDR3 length: 13 residues. The CDR3 coding sequence is TGTGCCACCCGGGACAGACATCAAGAGACCCAGTACTTC. It specifies CATRDRHQETQYF.

This clonotype was seen many times. The rearrangement uses TRBV20-1 and TRBJ1-6, with no clear D. This CDR3 has 14 residues. The germline V gene encodes CDR1 DFQATT and CDR2 SNEGSKA (reference sequence). Trimming removed 7 bases at V and 0 bases at J, with 10 bases between. The CDR3 nucleotides are TGCAGTGGCTCAGAGAGCTCCTATAATTCACCCCTCCACTTT. Protein: CSGSESSYNSPLHF.

Only a few counts were recorded for this clonotype. CDR3 loop: CATSLLGGEDEKLFF. The CDR3, as DNA: TGTGCCACCAGCCTCTTGGGGGGCGAAGATGAAAAACTGTTTTTT. The V call is TRBV15, the J call TRBJ1-4, with D possibly being TRBD1 (6 bases). Germline assignment: CDR1 LNHNV and CDR2 YYDKDF (reference sequence). The CDR3 length is 15 residues. Trimming pared 5 bases from V and 6 bases from J, leaving 16 bases between.

This clonotype was counted between two and nine times. The chain couples TRBV5-1 to TRBJ1-2; 12 bases match TRBD1. CDR1 is SGHRS, CDR2 YFSETQ, per germline. V shed 4 bases, J shed 7 bases, and the junction held 8 bases outside the gene matches. This CDR3 contains 15 residues. The CDR3 DNA reads TGCGCCAGCAGCACCTCCGGGACAGGGGGCCTTGGCTACACCTTC. Translating it yields CASSTSGTGGLGYTF.

The table lists this clonotype with many counts. The chain employs TRBV7-9 and TRBJ2-3, with D perhaps matching TRBD1 or TRBD2 (6 bases each). The CDR3 loop spans 14 amino acids. CDR1 is SEHNR, CDR2 FQNEAQ, per germline (reference sequence). Trimming shortened V by 6 bases and J by 2 bases, and 12 bases separated the two germline ends. Here the CDR3 reads CASSRPGATDTQYF. The CDR3 region has the DNA TGTGCCAGCAGTCGCCCGGGGGCCACAGATACGCAGTATTTT.

This clonotype has ten or more counts. The chain is built from TRBV10-2 and TRBJ1-5; possible D gene TRBD1, 6 bases. Per germline, CDR1 WSHSY and CDR2 SAAADI. Between the trimmed V and J ends, which lost 7 bases and 7 bases, there was a span of 14 bases. The CDR3 is 13 residues long. In nucleotides, the CDR3 is TGCGCCAGCACCGCTCTCAGGGGACAGCCCCAGCATTTT. It codes for CASTALRGQPQHF.

This clonotype came up many times. The J gene is TRBJ1-5, the V gene TRBV12-3 or TRBV12-4, with D possibly being TRBD1 (5 bases). The CDR3 is 12 amino acids. V gave up 6 bases and J gave up 7 bases, with 10 bases separating them. The CDR3 nucleotides read TGTGCCAGCAGGGGGGAAGGGCAGCCCCAGCATTTT. Protein product: CASRGEGQPQHF.

The V call is TRBV28, the J call TRBJ1-3; D not resolved. The CDR3 is made up of 11 amino acids. V lost 6 bases and J lost 8, with 8 bases in between. Per the germline V gene, CDR1 is MDHEN and CDR2 is SYDVKM. The CDR3 nucleotides read TGTGCCAGCAGCCTCGCCCACACCATATATTTT. It codes for CASSLAHTIYF.

In its sample, this clonotype was seen many times. This chain joins TRBV7-3 and TRBJ2-2; TRBD1 matches 7 bases. Per germline, CDR1 SGHTA and CDR2 FQGTGA. This CDR3 contains 15 residues. V shed 8 bases and J 1 base; nucleotides not matched to a gene: 7. DNA of the CDR3: TGTGCCAGCCAAGGGGGCGCAAGGAACACCGGGGAGCTGTTTTTT. This translates into CASQGGARNTGELFF.

This clonotype came up many times. The J gene is TRBJ1-6, the V gene TRBV2; no clear D gene. Germline V gene lookup returns CDR1 SNHLY and CDR2 FYNNEI. This CDR3 region has 14 residues. V was pared by 7 bases and J by 5 bases, with 12 bases between. The CDR3 here is CASNTDENNSPLHF. The CDR3 DNA sequence: TGTGCCAGCAACACAGACGAAAATAATTCACCCCTCCACTTT.

The rearrangement links TRBV6-6 to TRBJ1-2; no definite D call. The CDR3 has 14 residues. Germline-derived CDR1 and CDR2 are MNHNY and SVGAGI (reference sequence). V was trimmed by 1 base and J by 5 bases, leaving 11 bases between them. CDR3 sequence: CASSYLWTAYGYTF. The CDR3 DNA reads TGTGCCAGCAGTTACTTGTGGACGGCTTATGGCTACACCTTC.

This sequence joins TRBV12-3 or TRBV12-4 and TRBJ1-5, with D perhaps TRBD1 (6 bases). This CDR3 comprises 15 residues. Deletions cut 1 base from V and 8 bases from J, with 15 bases between. CDR3 in amino acids: CASSLGGQGNKPQHF. The CDR3 coding sequence is TGTGCCAGCAGTTTAGGGGGGCAGGGTAACAAGCCCCAGCATTTT.

At least ten counts were recorded for this clonotype. This rearrangement joins TRBV7-9 to TRBJ2-7; possibly TRBD1 for D (6 bases). Trimming stripped 4 bases from V and 0 bases from J, with 16 bases between. The length of the CDR3 is 16 residues. Germline V gene sequence: CDR1 SEHNR, CDR2 FQNEAQ (reference sequence). CDR3 region: CASSSYYTGSSYEQYF. CDR3 bases: TGTGCCAGCAGCTCATATTACACAGGGAGCTCCTACGAGCAGTACTTC.

This clonotype showed up many times. The chain links TRBV20-1 to TRBJ1-5, with 9 nucleotides matching TRBD1. The CDR3 loop spans 12 amino acids. Germline assignment: CDR1 DFQATT and CDR2 SNEGSKA (reference sequence). The CDR3: CRTRDREQPQHF. DNA for the CDR3: TGCAGAACCCGGGACAGGGAACAGCCCCAGCATTTT.

The sample holds many counts of this clonotype. CDR3 nucleotide sequence: TGCGCCAGCAGCCCCCTGGACAGGATGAACACTGAAGCTTTCTTT. Translating gives CASSPLDRMNTEAFF. The genes are TRBV5-1 and TRBJ1-1; 7 bases line up with TRBD1. The CDR3 runs 15 residues. The germline V gene has CDR1 SGHRS and CDR2 YFSETQ. With V trimmed by 4 bases and J by 0 bases, 6 bases remained unmatched.

This clonotype occurred many times. This rearrangement joins TRBV7-2 to TRBJ2-7, with D unclear. Germline loops: CDR1 SGHTA, CDR2 FQGNSA. This CDR3 has 13 residues. V gave up 3 bases and J gave up 0 bases, with 6 bases separating them. CDR3 coding DNA: TGTGCCAGCAGCTTCTCTGACTCCTACGAGCAGTACTTC. As protein: CASSFSDSYEQYF.